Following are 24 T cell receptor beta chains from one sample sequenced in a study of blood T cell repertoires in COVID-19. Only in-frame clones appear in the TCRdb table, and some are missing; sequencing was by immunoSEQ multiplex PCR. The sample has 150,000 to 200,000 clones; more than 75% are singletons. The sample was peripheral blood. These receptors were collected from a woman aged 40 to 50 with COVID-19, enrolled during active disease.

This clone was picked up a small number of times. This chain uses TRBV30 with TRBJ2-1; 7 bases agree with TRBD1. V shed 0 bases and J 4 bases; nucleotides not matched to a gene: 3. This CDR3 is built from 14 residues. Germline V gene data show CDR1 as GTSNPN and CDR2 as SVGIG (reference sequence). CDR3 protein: CAWSVGGAYNEQFF. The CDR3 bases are TGTGCCTGGAGTGTAGGGGGCGCGTACAATGAGCAGTTCTTC.

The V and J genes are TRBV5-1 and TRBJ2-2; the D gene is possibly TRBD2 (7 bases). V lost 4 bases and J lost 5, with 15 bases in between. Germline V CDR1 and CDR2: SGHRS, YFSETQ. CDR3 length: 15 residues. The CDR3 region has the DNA TGCGCCAGCAGCCCCGGGGGGCCGGTAACCGGGGAGCTGTTTTTT. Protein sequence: CASSPGGPVTGELFF.

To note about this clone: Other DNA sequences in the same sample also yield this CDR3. The CDR3, as DNA: TGCAGTGCTAGAAGCGGTCACGAGCAGTACTTC. Protein sequence: CSARSGHEQYF. The rearrangement joins TRBV20-1 to TRBJ2-7; maybe TRBD2 (5 bases). The germline gives CDR1 DFQATT, CDR2 SNEGSKA (reference sequence). This CDR3 is built from 11 residues. Trimming took 2 bases from V and 5 from J, leaving 7 bases between them.

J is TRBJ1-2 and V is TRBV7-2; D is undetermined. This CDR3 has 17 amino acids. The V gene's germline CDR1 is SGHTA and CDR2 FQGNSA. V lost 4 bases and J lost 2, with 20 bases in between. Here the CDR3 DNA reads TGTGCCAGCAGCTCGTGGAACAGTCCCGTTCGGAACTATGGCTACACCTTC. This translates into CASSSWNSPVRNYGYTF.

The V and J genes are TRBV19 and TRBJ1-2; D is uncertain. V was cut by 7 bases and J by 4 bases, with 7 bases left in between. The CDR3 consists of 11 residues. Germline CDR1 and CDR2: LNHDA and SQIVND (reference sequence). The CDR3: CASNGLYGYTF. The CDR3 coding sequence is TGTGCCAGTAACGGTCTCTATGGCTACACCTTC.

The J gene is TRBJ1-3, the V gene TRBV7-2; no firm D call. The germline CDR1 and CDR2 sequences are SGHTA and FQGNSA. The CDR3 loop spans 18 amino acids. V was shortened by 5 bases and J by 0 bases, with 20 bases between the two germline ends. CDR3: CASSDAKGRGSSGNTIYF. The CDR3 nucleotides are TGTGCCAGCAGCGACGCGAAAGGACGGGGAAGCTCTGGAAACACCATATATTTT.

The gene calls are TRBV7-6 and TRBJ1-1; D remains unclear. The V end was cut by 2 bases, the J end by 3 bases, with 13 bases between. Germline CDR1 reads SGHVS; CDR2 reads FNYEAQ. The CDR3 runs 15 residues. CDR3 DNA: TGTGCCAGCAGCTTAAACACCGGGGAGGACACTGAAGCTTTCTTT. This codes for CASSLNTGEDTEAFF.

CDR3 nucleotides: TGTGCCAGCACCGCGACAGTATTACGGGGCTACACCTTC. It specifies CASTATVLRGYTF. V gene TRBV6-5 combines with J gene TRBJ1-2; tentative D call: TRBD1 (5 bases). The V gene lost 7 bases and the J gene lost 8 bases, with 17 bases spanning the gap. Per germline, CDR1 MNHEY and CDR2 SVGAGI. The CDR3 extends over 13 amino acids.

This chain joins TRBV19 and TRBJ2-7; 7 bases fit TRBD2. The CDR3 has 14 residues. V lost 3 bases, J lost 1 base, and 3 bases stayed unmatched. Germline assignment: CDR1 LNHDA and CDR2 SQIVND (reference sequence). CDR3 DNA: TGTGCCAGTAGTATCCTCGGGGGGTCCTACGAGCAGTACTTC. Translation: CASSILGGSYEQYF.

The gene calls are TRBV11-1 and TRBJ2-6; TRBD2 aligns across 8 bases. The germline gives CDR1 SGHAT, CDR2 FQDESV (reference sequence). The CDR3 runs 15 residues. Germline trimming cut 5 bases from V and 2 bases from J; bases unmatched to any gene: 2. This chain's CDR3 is CASSLSGAGANVLTF. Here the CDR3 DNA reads TGTGCCAGCAGCCTTAGCGGGGCTGGGGCCAACGTCCTGACTTTC.

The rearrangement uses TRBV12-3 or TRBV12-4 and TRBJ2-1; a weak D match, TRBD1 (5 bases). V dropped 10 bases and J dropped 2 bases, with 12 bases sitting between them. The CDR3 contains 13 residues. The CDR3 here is CATGTGAYNEQFF. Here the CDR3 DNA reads TGTGCCACCGGAACAGGTGCCTACAATGAGCAGTTCTTC.

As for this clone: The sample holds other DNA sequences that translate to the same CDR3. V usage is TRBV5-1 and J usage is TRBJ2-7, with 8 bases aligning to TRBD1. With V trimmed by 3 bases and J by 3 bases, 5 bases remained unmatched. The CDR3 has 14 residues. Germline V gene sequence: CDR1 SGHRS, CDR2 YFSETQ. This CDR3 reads CASSSGTGNYEQYF. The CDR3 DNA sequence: TGCGCCAGCAGCTCCGGGACAGGAAACTACGAGCAGTACTTC.

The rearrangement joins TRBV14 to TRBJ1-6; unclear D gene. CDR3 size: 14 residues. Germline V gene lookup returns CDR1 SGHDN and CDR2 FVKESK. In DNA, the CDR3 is TGTGCTACCAAAACCGAGGCTTATAATTCACCCCTCCACTTT. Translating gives CATKTEAYNSPLHF. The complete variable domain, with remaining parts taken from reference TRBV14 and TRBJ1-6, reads EAGVTQFPSHSVIEKGQTVTLRCDPISGHDNLYWYRRVMGKEIKFLLHFVKESKQDESGMPNNRFLAERTGGTYSTLKVQPAELEDSGVYFCATKTEAYNSPLHFGNGTRLTVT.

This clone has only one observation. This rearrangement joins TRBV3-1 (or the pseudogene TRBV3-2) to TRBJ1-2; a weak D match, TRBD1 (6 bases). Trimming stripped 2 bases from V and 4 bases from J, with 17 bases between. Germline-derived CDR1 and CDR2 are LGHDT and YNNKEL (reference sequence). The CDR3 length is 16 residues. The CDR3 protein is CASSQLTTTGIYGYTF. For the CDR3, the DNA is TGTGCCAGCAGCCAATTAACGACGACAGGAATCTATGGCTACACCTTC.

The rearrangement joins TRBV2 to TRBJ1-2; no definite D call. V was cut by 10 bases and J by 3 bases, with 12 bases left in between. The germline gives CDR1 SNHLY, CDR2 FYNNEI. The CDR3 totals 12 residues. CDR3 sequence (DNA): TGTGCCAACGGAGGGAGTGACTATGGCTACACCTTC. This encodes CANGGSDYGYTF. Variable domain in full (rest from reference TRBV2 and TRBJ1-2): EPEVTQTPSHQVTQMGQEVILRCVPISNHLYFYWYRQILGQKVEFLVSFYNNEISEKSEIFDDQFSVERPDGSNFTLKIRSTKLEDSAMYFCANGGSDYGYTFGSGTRLTVV.

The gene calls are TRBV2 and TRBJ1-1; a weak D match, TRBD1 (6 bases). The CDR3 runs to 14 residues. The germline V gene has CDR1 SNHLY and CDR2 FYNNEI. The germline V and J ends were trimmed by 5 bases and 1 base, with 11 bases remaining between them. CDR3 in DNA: TGTGCCAGCAGTTGGACAGAGCCGAACACTGAAGCTTTCTTT. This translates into CASSWTEPNTEAFF.

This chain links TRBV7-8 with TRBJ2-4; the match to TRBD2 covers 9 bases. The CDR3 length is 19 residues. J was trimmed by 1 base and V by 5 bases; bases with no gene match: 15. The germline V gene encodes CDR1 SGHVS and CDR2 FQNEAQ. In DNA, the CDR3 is TGTGCCAGCAGCCAAGGGGCGGGAGGGCCTCTAGGGGCCAAAAACATTCAGTACTTC. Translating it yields CASSQGAGGPLGAKNIQYF.

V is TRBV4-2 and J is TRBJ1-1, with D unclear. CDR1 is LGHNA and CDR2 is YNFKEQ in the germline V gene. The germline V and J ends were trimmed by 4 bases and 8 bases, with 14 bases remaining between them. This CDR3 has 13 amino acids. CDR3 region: CASSLIEPAEAFF. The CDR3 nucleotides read TGTGCCAGCAGCCTTATAGAACCCGCCGAAGCTTTCTTT.

CDR3 amino acids: CASSKYRGPYEQYF. The CDR3 bases are TGTGCCAGTAGTAAATACAGGGGACCCTACGAGCAGTACTTC. This chain uses TRBV19 with TRBJ2-7; TRBD1 agrees at 7 bases. J gave up 2 bases and V 4 bases, and 5 bases lay outside the gene matches. Germline V gene lookup returns CDR1 LNHDA and CDR2 SQIVND (reference sequence). There are 14 residues in the CDR3.

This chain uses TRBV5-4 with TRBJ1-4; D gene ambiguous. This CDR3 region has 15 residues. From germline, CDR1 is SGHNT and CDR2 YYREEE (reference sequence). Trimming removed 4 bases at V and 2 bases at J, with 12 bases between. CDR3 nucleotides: TGTGCCAGCAGCCCCGGAGCTCGGACTAATGAAAAACTGTTTTTT. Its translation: CASSPGARTNEKLFF.

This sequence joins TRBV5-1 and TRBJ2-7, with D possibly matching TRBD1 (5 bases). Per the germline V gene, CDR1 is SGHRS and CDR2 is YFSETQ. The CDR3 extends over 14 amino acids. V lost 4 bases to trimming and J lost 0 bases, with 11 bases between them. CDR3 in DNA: TGCGCCAGCAGCCCGGACACCTCCTCCTACGAGCAGTACTTC. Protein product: CASSPDTSSYEQYF.

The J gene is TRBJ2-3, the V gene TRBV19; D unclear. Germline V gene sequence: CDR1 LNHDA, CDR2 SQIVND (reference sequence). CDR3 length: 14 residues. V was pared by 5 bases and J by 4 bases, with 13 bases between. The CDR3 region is CASSGALVADTQYF. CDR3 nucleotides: TGTGCCAGTAGTGGTGCCCTAGTTGCAGATACGCAGTATTTT.

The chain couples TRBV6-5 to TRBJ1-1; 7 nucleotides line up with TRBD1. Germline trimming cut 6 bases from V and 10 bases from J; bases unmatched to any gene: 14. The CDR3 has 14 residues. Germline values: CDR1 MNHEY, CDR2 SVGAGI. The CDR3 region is CASRADRRKNRAFF. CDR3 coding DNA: TGTGCCAGCAGAGCGGACAGGCGGAAAAATCGAGCTTTCTTT.

The CDR3 protein is CSVTPGQGAGNTIYF. Written as DNA, the CDR3 is TGCAGCGTTACCCCGGGACAGGGGGCTGGAAACACCATATATTTT. The rearrangement joins TRBV29-1 to TRBJ1-3; 11 bases fit TRBD1. Germline-derived CDR1 and CDR2 are SQVTM and ANQGSEA. The CDR3 is made up of 15 amino acids. Unmatched junction bases numbered 5, after V lost 5 bases and J lost 2 bases.